This T cell receptor beta chain came from a study of technical replicates of blood from several donors. Sequencing used immunoSEQ multiplex PCR; TCRdb keeps in-frame clones, though not all of them. The sample has 75,000 to 95,000 clones, 90% to 97% seen once. Looked up from germline, CDR1 is SGHTA and CDR2 is FQGNSA. J gave up 4 bases and V 0 bases, and 4 bases lay outside the gene matches. The CDR3 loop spans 15 amino acids. Material for sequencing was T cells isolated from PBMCs. This receptor was obtained from a human donor in good health. The rearrangement links TRBV7-2 to TRBJ1-2, with 8 positions matching TRBD1. The CDR3 DNA follows: TGTGCCAGCAGCTTAGCCAGGGGGCAAGGCTATGGCTACACCTTC. This codes for CASSLARGQGYGYTF.